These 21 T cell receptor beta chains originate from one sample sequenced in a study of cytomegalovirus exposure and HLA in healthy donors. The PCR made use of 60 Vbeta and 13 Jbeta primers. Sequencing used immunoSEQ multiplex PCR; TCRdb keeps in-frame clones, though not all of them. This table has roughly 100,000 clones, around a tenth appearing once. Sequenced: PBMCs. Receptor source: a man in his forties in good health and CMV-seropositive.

This CDR3 reads CASRLGFTYEQYF. The CDR3 nucleotides are TGTGCCAGCAGACTCGGGTTTACCTACGAGCAGTACTTC. The V call is TRBV6-6, the J call TRBJ2-7; D unclear. Trimming pared 6 bases from V and 2 bases from J, leaving 11 bases between. The germline CDR1 and CDR2 sequences are MNHNY and SVGAGI (reference sequence). The CDR3 has 13 residues.

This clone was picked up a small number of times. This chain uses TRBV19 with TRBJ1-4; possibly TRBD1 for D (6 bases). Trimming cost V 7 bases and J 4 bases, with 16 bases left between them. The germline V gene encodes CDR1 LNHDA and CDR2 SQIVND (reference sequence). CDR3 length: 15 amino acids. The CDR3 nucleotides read TGTGCCAGTACCCAGGTGGCAGGGGTTAATGAAAAACTGTTTTTT. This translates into CASTQVAGVNEKLFF.

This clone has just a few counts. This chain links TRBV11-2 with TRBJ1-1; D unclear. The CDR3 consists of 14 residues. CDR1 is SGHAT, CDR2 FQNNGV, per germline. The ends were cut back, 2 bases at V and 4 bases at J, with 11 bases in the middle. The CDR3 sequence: CASSLTGVATEAFF. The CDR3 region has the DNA TGTGCCAGCAGCTTAACCGGGGTGGCCACTGAAGCTTTCTTT.

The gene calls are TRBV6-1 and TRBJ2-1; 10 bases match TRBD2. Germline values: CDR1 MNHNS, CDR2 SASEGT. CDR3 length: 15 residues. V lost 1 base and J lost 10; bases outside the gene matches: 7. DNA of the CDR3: TGTGCCAGCAGTGAAGGAGCGGGAGGGGTTGGGGAGCAGTTCTTC. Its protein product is CASSEGAGGVGEQFF.

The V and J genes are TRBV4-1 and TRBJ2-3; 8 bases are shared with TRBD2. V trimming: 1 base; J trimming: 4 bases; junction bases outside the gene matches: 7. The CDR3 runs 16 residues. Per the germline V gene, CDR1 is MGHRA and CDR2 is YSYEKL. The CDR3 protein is CASSQVEGLVSDTQYF. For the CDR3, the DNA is TGCGCCAGCAGCCAAGTCGAGGGACTAGTATCAGATACGCAGTATTTT.

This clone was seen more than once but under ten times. CDR3 sequence: CASSWWEDETQYF. The CDR3 region has the DNA TGTGCCAGCAGCTGGTGGGAGGATGAGACCCAGTACTTC. This chain joins TRBV7-8 and TRBJ2-5; D may be TRBD2 (6 bases). The CDR3 is 13 residues long. Deletions cut 4 bases from V and 5 bases from J, with 11 bases between. Per the germline V gene, CDR1 is SGHVS and CDR2 is FQNEAQ.

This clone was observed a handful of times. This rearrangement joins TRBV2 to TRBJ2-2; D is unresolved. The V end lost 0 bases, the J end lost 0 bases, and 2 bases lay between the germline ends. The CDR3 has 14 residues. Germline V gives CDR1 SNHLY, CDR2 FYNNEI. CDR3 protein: CASSEASNTGELFF. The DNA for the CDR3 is TGTGCCAGCAGTGAAGCCTCGAACACCGGGGAGCTGTTTTTT.

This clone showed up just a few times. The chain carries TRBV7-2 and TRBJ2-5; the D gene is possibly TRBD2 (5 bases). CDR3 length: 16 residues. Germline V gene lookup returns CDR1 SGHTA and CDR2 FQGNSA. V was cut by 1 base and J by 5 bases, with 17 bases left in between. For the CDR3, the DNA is TGTGCCAGCAGCTTAGATCCGGGGATGCCCGGGGAGACCCAGTACTTC. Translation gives CASSLDPGMPGETQYF. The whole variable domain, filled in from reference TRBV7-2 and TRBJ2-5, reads GAGVSQSPSNKVTEKGKDVELRCDPISGHTALYWYRQSLGQGLEFLIYFQGNSAPDKSGLPSDRFSAERTGGSVSTLTIQRTQQEDSAVYLCASSLDPGMPGETQYFGPGTRLLVL.

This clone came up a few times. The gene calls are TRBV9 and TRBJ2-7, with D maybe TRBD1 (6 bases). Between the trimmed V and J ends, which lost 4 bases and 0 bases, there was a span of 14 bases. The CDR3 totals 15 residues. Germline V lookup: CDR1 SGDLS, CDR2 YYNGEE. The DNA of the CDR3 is TGTGCCAGCAGCCCCTCTGACAGGAGCTCCTACGAGCAGTACTTC. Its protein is CASSPSDRSSYEQYF.

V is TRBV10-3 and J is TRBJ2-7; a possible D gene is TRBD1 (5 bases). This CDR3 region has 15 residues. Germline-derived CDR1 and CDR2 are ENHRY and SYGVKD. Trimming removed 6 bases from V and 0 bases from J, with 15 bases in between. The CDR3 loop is CAIRATGDGSYEQYF. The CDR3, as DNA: TGTGCCATCAGAGCTACAGGCGACGGCTCCTACGAGCAGTACTTC.

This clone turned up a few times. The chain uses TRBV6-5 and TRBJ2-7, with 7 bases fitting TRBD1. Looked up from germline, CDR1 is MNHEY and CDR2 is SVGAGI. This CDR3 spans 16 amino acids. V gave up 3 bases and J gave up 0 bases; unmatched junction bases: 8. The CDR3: CASSYSSGTVSYEQYF. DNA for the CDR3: TGTGCCAGCAGTTATTCCTCCGGGACAGTCTCCTACGAGCAGTACTTC.

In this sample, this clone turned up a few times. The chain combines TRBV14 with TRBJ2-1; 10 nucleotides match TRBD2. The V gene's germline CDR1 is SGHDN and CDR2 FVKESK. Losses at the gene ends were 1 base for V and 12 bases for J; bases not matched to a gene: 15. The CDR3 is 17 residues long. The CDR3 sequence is CASSQVGPPGLASGQFF. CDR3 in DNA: TGTGCCAGCAGCCAAGTTGGGCCACCGGGACTAGCGTCGGGGCAGTTCTTC.

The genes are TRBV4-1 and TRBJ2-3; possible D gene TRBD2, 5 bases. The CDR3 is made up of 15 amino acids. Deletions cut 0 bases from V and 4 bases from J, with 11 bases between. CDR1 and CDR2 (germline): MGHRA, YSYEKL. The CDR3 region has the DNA TGCGCCAGCAGCCAAGATCCCGCCGGGGCAGATACGCAGTATTTT. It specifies CASSQDPAGADTQYF.

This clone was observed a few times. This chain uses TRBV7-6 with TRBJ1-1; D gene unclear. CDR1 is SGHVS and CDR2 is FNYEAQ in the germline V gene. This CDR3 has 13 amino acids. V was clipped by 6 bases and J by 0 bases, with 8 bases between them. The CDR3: CASSFEMNTEAFF. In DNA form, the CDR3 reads TGTGCCAGCAGTTTCGAGATGAACACTGAAGCTTTCTTT. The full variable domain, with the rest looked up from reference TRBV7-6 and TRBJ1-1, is GAGVSQSPRYKVTKRGQDVALRCDPISGHVSLYWYRQALGQGPEFLTYFNYEAQQDKSGLPNDRFSAERPEGSISTLTIQRTEQRDSAMYRCASSFEMNTEAFFGQGTRLTVV.

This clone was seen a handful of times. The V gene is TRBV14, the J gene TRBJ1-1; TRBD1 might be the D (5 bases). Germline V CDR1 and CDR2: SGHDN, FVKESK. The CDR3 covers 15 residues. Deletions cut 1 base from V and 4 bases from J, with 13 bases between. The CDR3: CASSQAFTGSTEAFF. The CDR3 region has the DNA TGTGCCAGCAGCCAAGCTTTCACAGGCTCCACTGAAGCTTTCTTT. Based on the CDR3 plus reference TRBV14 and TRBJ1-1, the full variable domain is EAGVTQFPSHSVIEKGQTVTLRCDPISGHDNLYWYRRVMGKEIKFLLHFVKESKQDESGMPNNRFLAERTGGTYSTLKVQPAELEDSGVYFCASSQAFTGSTEAFFGQGTRLTVV.

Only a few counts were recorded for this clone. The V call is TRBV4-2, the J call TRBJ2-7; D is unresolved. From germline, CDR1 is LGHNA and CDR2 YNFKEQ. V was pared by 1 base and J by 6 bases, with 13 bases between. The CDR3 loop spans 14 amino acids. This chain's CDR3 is CASSQGQARAEQYF. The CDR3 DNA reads TGTGCCAGCAGCCAAGGTCAGGCTCGTGCCGAGCAGTACTTC.

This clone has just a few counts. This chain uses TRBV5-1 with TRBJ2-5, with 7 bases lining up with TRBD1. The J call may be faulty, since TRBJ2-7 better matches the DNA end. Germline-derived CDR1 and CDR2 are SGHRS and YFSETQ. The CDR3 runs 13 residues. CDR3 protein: CASSSDRRGEQYF. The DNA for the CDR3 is TGCGCCAGCAGCTCGGACAGGCGCGGCGAGCAGTACTTC.

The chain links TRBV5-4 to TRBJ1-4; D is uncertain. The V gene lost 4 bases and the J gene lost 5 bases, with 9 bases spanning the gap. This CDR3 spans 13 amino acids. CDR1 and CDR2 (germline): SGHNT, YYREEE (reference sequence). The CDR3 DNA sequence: TGTGCCAGCAGCCAAGACTGGAATGAAAAACTGTTTTTT. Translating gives CASSQDWNEKLFF.

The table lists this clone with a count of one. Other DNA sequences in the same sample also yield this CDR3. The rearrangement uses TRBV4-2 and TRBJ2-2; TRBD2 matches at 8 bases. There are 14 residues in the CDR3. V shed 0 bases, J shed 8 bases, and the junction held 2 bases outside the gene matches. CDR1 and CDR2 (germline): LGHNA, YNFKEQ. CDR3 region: CASSQDLAGGELFF. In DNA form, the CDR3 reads TGTGCCAGCAGCCAAGACTTAGCGGGGGGGGAGCTGTTTTTT.

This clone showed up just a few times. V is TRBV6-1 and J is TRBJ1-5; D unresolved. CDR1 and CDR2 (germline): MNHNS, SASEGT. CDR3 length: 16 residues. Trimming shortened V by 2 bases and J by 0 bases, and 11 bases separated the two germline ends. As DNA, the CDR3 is TGTGCCAGCAGTGAACAGGAATTTTATAGCAATCAGCCCCAGCATTTT. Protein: CASSEQEFYSNQPQHF.

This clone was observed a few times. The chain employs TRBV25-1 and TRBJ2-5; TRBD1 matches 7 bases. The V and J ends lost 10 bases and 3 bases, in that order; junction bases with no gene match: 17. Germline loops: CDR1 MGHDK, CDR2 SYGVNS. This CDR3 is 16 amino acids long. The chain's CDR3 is CATMTLGQQHKETQYF. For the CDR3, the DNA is TGTGCCACCATGACCCTGGGACAGCAACACAAAGAGACCCAGTACTTC.